This T cell receptor beta chain was retrieved from a study of cytomegalovirus exposure and HLA in healthy donors. A multiplex PCR was run with 60 Vbeta primers and 13 Jbeta primers. In the original processing: Unique TCR beta chains totaled 65 million to 95 million in a later count, with roughly 11 million of them shared. Assay: immunoSEQ multiplex PCR; the TCRdb copy retains only in-frame clones and omits some. The V and J calls and clone size were taken over from that table, and D and trimming were inferred from the DNA. The sample yields about 88,000 clones, approximately 79% seen once. General study points: Beyond CMV serostatus, there was no information to go on about immune exposure.

Regarding this clone: Its target is unknown.

Germline-derived CDR1 and CDR2 are SGHAT and FQNNGV. V shed 2 bases, J shed 2 bases, and the junction held 6 bases outside the gene matches. The length of the CDR3 is 17 residues. This clonotype was obtained from a man aged 25 to 40 in good health and CMV-seronegative. Material: PBMCs. The V gene is TRBV11-2, the J gene TRBJ2-3; 11 nucleotides agree with TRBD1. In DNA, the CDR3 is TGTGCCAGCAGCTTACAGGGACAGGGGGGGGACACAGATACGCAGTATTTT. Translated: CASSLQGQGGDTDTQYF.